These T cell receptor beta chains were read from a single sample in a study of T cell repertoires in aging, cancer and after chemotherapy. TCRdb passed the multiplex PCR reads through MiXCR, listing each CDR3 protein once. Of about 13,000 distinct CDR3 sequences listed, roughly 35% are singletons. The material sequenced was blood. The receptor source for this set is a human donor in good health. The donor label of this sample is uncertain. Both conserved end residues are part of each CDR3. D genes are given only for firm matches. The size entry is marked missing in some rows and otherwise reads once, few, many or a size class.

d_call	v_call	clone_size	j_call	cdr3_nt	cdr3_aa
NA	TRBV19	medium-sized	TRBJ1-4	TGTGCCAGTAGTATTGATGGGTTGGGGAAACTGTTTTTT	CASSIDGLGKLFF
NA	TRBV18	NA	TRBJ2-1	TGTGCCAGCTCGGGGCTTTTGGGGCGATTGGATGAGCAGTTCTTC	CASSGLLGRLDEQFF
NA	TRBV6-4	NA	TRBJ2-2	TGTGCCAGCAGTGCGGGCACCGGGGAGCTGTTTTTT	CASSAGTGELFF
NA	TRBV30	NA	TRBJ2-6	TGTGCCTGGGAGTGGAGGGGGGGGGCCAACGTCCTGACTTTC	CAWEWRGGANVLTF
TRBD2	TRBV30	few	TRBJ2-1	TGTGCCTGGAATAGCGGGAGTAGGCATGAGCAGTTCTTC	CAWNSGSRHEQFF
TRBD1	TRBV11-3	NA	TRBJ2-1	TGCGCCAGCAGCGACTTTTGGGGACAGAACAATGAGCAGTTCTTC	CASSDFWGQNNEQFF
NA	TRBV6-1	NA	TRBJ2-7	TGTGCCAGCAGTGACTCCCTTGGGTTCCGGGACATCAGAAACGAGCAGTACTTC	CASSDSLGFRDIRNEQYF
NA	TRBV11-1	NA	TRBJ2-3	TGTGCCAGCAGCTTAGGGTGGACTAGCACAGATACGCAGTATTTT	CASSLGWTSTDTQYF
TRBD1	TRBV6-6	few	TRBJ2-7	TGTGCCAGCAGGTCCTACCGGGACAGCTACGAGCAGTACTTC	CASRSYRDSYEQYF
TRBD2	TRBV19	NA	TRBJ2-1	TGTGCCAGTAGTGTGGCGGGAGGGCCACGAAGCTACAATGAGCAGTTCTTC	CASSVAGGPRSYNEQFF
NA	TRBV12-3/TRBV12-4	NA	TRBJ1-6	TGTGCCAGCAGTTTAGGGCTAGCGTATTCACCCCTCCACTTT	CASSLGLAYSPLHF
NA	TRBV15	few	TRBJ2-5	TGTGCCACCAGCAGAGAGAGTGGACGGGGGCTACAAGAGACCCAGTACTTC	CATSRESGRGLQETQYF
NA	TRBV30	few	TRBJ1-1	TGTGCCTGGAACGGCGCTTTCTTT	CAWNGAFF
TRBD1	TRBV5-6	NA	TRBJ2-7	TGTGCCAGCAGCTTCCCCGGGACAGCCTCCTACGAGCAGTACTTC	CASSFPGTASYEQYF
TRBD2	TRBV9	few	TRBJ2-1	TGTGCCAGCAGCGTCCGACTAGCCAATGAGCAGTTCTTC	CASSVRLANEQFF
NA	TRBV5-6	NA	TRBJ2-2	TGTACCAGCGCTGGACAGTGGAACACCGGGGAGCTGTTTTTT	CTSAGQWNTGELFF
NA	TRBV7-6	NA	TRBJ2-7	TGTGCCAGCAGCTTCGGGGAACTGACCTCCTACGAGCAGTACTTC	CASSFGELTSYEQYF
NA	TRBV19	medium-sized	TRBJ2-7	TGTGCCAGCCGGGCGGGGCAGGATTACGAGCAGTACTTC	CASRAGQDYEQYF
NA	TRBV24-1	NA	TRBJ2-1	TGTGCCACCAGTGACACAGTCGCGGAGCAGTTCTTC	CATSDTVAEQFF
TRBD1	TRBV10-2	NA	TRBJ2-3	TGCGCCAGCAGTGAGTGGGTGGGGACAGGGGGAAGCACAGATACGCAGTATTTT	CASSEWVGTGGSTDTQYF
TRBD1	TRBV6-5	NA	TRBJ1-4	TGTGCCAGCAGTTCAGGGGGCCAAACTAATGAAAAACTGTTTTTT	CASSSGGQTNEKLFF
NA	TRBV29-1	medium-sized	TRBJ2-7	TGCAGCGTTGAAAGGCTTCGGGGTGGCGAGCAGTACTTC	CSVERLRGGEQYF
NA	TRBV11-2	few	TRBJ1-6	TGTGCCAGCAGCTTAGGTGGTGGAGCCCTCCACTTT	CASSLGGGALHF
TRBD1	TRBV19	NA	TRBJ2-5	TGTGCCAGTACCAGCGGGACAGGGCGGACAGAGACCCAGTACTTC	CASTSGTGRTETQYF
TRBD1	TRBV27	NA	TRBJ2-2	TGTGCCAGCAGTTTAACCGGGACAGTCACCGGGGAGCTGTTTTTT	CASSLTGTVTGELFF
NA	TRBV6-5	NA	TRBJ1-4	TGTGCCAGCAGTTATGAGGGGAGATATGAAAAACTGTTTTTT	CASSYEGRYEKLFF
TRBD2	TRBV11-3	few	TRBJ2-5	TGTGCCAGCAGCAAAGGGACTAGCGGTTTTGAGACCCAGTACTTC	CASSKGTSGFETQYF
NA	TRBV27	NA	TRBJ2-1	TGTGCCAGCAGACGCGGAGGGGGAGGGGGTTACAATGAGCAGTTCTTC	CASRRGGGGGYNEQFF
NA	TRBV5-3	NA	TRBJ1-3	TGTGCCAGAAGCTTCCCTTGGACAGTCGCACCCTTTAGCTCTGGAAACACCATATATTTT	CARSFPWTVAPFSSGNTIYF
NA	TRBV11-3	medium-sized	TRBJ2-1	TGTGCCAGCAGCACCCAAGGTGTGGGTCATGAGCAGTTCTTC	CASSTQGVGHEQFF
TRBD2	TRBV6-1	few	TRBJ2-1	TGTGCCAGCAGCGGGACTAGCACCAATGAGCAGTTCTTC	CASSGTSTNEQFF
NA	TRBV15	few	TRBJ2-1	TGTGCCACCAGCAGTATGCCGAGGGCACCCCCGGATGAGCAGTTCTTC	CATSSMPRAPPDEQFF
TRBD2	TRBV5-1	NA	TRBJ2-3	TGCGCCAGCAGCTTAGCGGGGGGGCCGGGAGATACGCAGTATTTT	CASSLAGGPGDTQYF
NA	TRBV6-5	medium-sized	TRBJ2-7	TGTGCCAGCAGCACCCTCCTGGGGCAGTACTTC	CASSTLLGQYF
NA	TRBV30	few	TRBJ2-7	TGTGCCTGGACTTCAGGGGTGGGGCCCTACGAGCAGTACTTC	CAWTSGVGPYEQYF
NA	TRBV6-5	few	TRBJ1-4	TGTGCCAGCAGTTACTCCACAGCACCCGCATCTAATGAAAAACTGTTTTTT	CASSYSTAPASNEKLFF
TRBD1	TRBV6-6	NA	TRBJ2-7	TGTGCCGGATCGACAGGGGCATTGGGGGAGCAGTACTTC	CAGSTGALGEQYF
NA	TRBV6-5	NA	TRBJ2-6	TGTGCCAGCAGTCGTGACAGGAGCCGGGCCAACGTCCTGACTTTC	CASSRDRSRANVLTF
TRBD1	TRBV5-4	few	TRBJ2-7	TGTGCCAGCAGCTCGCCGGGACAGGGAACCCACGAGCAGTACTTC	CASSSPGQGTHEQYF
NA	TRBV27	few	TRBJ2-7	TGTGCCAGCAGTTTTGGTTTGGCGTACGAGCAGTACTTC	CASSFGLAYEQYF
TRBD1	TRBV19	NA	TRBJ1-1	TGTGCCAGTAGCCTACAGGGGGGTCGGACTGAGGCTTTCTTT	CASSLQGGRTEAFF
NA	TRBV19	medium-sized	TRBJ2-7	TGTGCCAGTAGTGGACTAGGGGGGTACGAGCAGTACTTC	CASSGLGGYEQYF
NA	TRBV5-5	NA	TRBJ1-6	TGCGCCAGCAGCTTGGGTGTGGAAATCTCCTATAATTCACCCCTCCACTTT	CASSLGVEISYNSPLHF
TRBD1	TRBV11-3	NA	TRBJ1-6	TGTGCCAGCAGTCAACCCGGACAGGGTAAAAATTCACCCCTCCACTTT	CASSQPGQGKNSPLHF
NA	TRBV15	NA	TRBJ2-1	TGTGCCACCAGCAAGGGGCTGGTGGATGAGCAGTTCTTC	CATSKGLVDEQFF
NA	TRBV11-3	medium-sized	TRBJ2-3	TGTGCCAGCAGCTTAGTCGGGGTGCGGGGGCTCACAGATACGCAGTATTTT	CASSLVGVRGLTDTQYF